The 16 T cell receptor beta chains in this list originate from one sample, sequenced in a study of CD8 T cells in ankylosing spondylitis (dated by TCRdb to 2016 to 2017). The study at large found these results: A TCR beta motif made up of eight highly homologous amino acid variants appeared to be characteristic of blood from ankylosing spondylitis patients.

These TCRs' antigens remain unknown. The library was generated by 5' RACE. TCRdb names Illumina HiSeq 2500 as the instrument used. TCRdb took the public reads, trimmed them with fastp at Q25, ran MiXCR for clone calling and kept in-frame beta chains. CDR3 protein sequences are deduplicated, and each keeps its most common genes and DNA. This sample holds 220,000 or so distinct CDR3 sequences; around 16% were observed only once. The ten biggest clones cover about two fifths of the sample. The sequenced sample was blood, either unsorted or a sorted T cell fraction (not recorded which). The receptors come from a male donor with ankylosing spondylitis.

The rearrangement uses TRBV2 and TRBJ2-3; 8 bases map to TRBD2. The CDR3 loop spans 16 amino acids. From germline, CDR1 is SNHLY and CDR2 FYNNEI. Trimming cost V 6 bases and J 2 bases; bases outside gene matches: 10. The CDR3 DNA sequence: TGTGCCAGCAGGGCACTAGCGGATCCGATCACAGATACGCAGTATTTT. Translated, it gives CASRALADPITDTQYF.

The chain is built from TRBV7-9 and TRBJ2-7, with 7 bases fitting TRBD1. The CDR3 has 14 amino acids. Germline V gene data show CDR1 as SEHNR and CDR2 as FQNEAQ (reference sequence). V was clipped by 5 bases and J by 2 bases; unmatched bases: 6. CDR3 amino acids: CASSTTGSPYEQYF. CDR3 DNA: TGTGCCAGCAGCACGACAGGGTCACCCTACGAGCAGTACTTC.

CDR3 sequence: CSAQDIKNTEAFF. The DNA for the CDR3 is TGCAGTGCCCAGGACATTAAAAACACTGAAGCTTTCTTT. The V call is TRBV20-1, the J call TRBJ1-1; tentative D call: TRBD1 (5 bases). The CDR3 runs 13 residues. Trimming left V 6 bases short and J 2 bases short, with 13 bases between. CDR1 is DFQATT, CDR2 SNEGSKA, per germline (reference sequence).

In its sample, this clonotype was seen a few times. V is TRBV29-1 and J is TRBJ1-3; D unclear. Trimming stripped 0 bases from V and 0 bases from J, with 6 bases between. This CDR3 contains 14 residues. Germline values: CDR1 SQVTM, CDR2 ANQGSEA. The CDR3: CSVEEQTSGNTIYF. CDR3 nucleotides: TGCAGCGTTGAAGAGCAGACCTCTGGAAACACCATATATTTT.

This clonotype was picked up a small number of times. The CDR3 region is CSAGGQGNIQYF. The DNA of the CDR3 is TGCAGTGCTGGGGGACAGGGAAACATTCAGTACTTC. This chain links TRBV20-1 with TRBJ2-4; 9 positions match TRBD1. The CDR3 covers 12 residues. J gave up 6 bases and V 5 bases, and 2 bases lay outside the gene matches. CDR1 DFQATT and CDR2 SNEGSKA come from the germline V gene (reference sequence).

The chain links TRBV20-1 to TRBJ1-5, with no clear D. V was trimmed by 2 bases and J by 6 bases, leaving 8 bases between them. CDR3 length: 12 residues. Germline CDR1 reads DFQATT; CDR2 reads SNEGSKA (reference sequence). The CDR3 is CSARHLFQPQHF. DNA of the CDR3: TGCAGTGCTAGACACCTATTTCAGCCCCAGCATTTT.

As concerns this clonotype: One end of the junction varies from germline; a read error may be responsible. CDR3 in DNA: TGTGCCAGCAGCATAGCGGGAGAAGAGACCCAGTACTTC. It yields the protein CASSIAGEETQYF. This chain connects TRBV7-9 to TRBJ2-5; 9 bases agree with TRBD2. The CDR3 runs 13 residues. CDR1 and CDR2 (germline): SEHNR, FQNEAQ (reference sequence).

The rearrangement uses TRBV29-1 and TRBJ2-5; D tentatively fits TRBD1 or TRBD2 (5 bases each). Germline CDR1 SQVTM, CDR2 ANQGSEA. V was cut by 4 bases and J by 1 base, with 13 bases left in between. CDR3 length equals 14 residues. CDR3 residues: CSVVSQGRQETQYF. In nucleotides, the CDR3 is TGCAGCGTTGTCAGCCAGGGACGCCAAGAGACCCAGTACTTC.

V and J are TRBV2 and TRBJ1-5; D call uncertain. The CDR3 runs to 13 residues. The V end lost 0 bases, the J end lost 7 bases, and 7 bases lay between the germline ends. Germline CDR1 reads SNHLY; CDR2 reads FYNNEI. CDR3 loop: CASSEAHWQPQHF. The DNA for the CDR3 is TGTGCCAGCAGTGAAGCACACTGGCAGCCCCAGCATTTT.

This clonotype appeared once. The chain links TRBV6-2 or TRBV6-3 to TRBJ2-2; 7 nucleotides agree with TRBD1. The CDR3 covers 15 residues. The V and J ends lost 2 bases and 7 bases, in that order; junction bases with no gene match: 7. Per germline, CDR1 MNHEY and CDR2 SVGEGT. The CDR3 reads CASSYPRQGSGELFF. The CDR3 DNA sequence: TGTGCCAGCAGTTACCCCCGACAGGGCAGCGGGGAGCTGTTTTTT.

CDR3 bases: TGTGCCAGCAGCCAGCTCGGGCCCTACAATGAGCAGTTCTTC. This codes for CASSQLGPYNEQFF. The genes are TRBV27 and TRBJ2-1; D is unclear. The CDR3 is 14 amino acids. V was clipped by 6 bases and J by 2 bases, with 11 bases between them. From germline, CDR1 is MNHEY and CDR2 SMNVEV (reference sequence).

The gene calls are TRBV7-9 and TRBJ1-2; possible D gene TRBD1, 5 bases. V was pared by 5 bases and J by 8 bases, with 27 bases between. Germline CDR1 is SEHNR and CDR2 is FQNEAQ (reference sequence). The CDR3 loop spans 17 amino acids. CDR3 DNA: TGTGCCAGCAGCGGCCCACCCTCCTCTGTGGGGACGGGGGGCTACACCTTC. Amino acids: CASSGPPSSVGTGGYTF.

The V and J genes are TRBV9 and TRBJ1-3; 7 nucleotides line up with TRBD1. Germline V gene data show CDR1 as SGDLS and CDR2 as YYNGEE. The CDR3 has 19 amino acids. J gave up 3 bases and V 3 bases, and 18 bases lay outside the gene matches. The CDR3 sequence is CASSGHGGIKGAFGNTIYF. Written as DNA, the CDR3 is TGTGCCAGCAGCGGTCATGGGGGAATAAAGGGGGCCTTTGGAAACACCATATATTTT.

The sample holds a few counts of this clonotype. The chain couples TRBV29-1 to TRBJ2-7; TRBD1 aligns across 8 bases. J lost 2 bases, V lost 6 bases, and 6 bases had no gene match. This CDR3 region has 13 residues. The germline V gene encodes CDR1 SQVTM and CDR2 ANQGSEA. The CDR3 protein is CSVVGQGTYEQYF. In nucleotides, the CDR3 is TGCAGCGTCGTCGGACAGGGTACCTACGAGCAGTACTTC.

This chain joins TRBV27 and TRBJ2-7, with 7 bases fitting TRBD1. Per the germline V gene, CDR1 is MNHEY and CDR2 is SMNVEV (reference sequence). V shed 1 base, J shed 6 bases, and the junction held 3 bases outside the gene matches. This CDR3 spans 13 amino acids. The CDR3 DNA reads as TGTGCCAGCAGTTTATTACAGGGGTCCGAGCAGTACTTC. Amino acids: CASSLLQGSEQYF.

This clonotype was observed many times. J is TRBJ2-1 and V is TRBV16; a possible D gene is TRBD1 (6 bases). Germline loops: CDR1 KGHSY, CDR2 FQNENV. The CDR3 loop spans 14 amino acids. Trimming pared 0 bases from V and 7 bases from J, leaving 10 bases between. Here the CDR3 DNA reads TGTGCCAGCAGCCAATCCCTCAGGGGAAATGAGCAGTTCTTC. This encodes CASSQSLRGNEQFF.